The present entry profiles one T cell receptor beta chain with its context. A junction end diverges from the germline sequence, so it may reflect a read error. This specimen belongs to a study of OX40 agonist ivuxolimab in advanced cancers. Repertoires were generated with immunoSEQ multiplex PCR, while TCRdb's copy carries only in-frame clones and drops some. The top ten hold about 36% of the sample, which has roughly 8,000 clones, 79% seen once. The CDR3 runs 13 residues. CDR1 and CDR2 from the germline V gene are MRHNA and SNTAGT. The genes are TRBV6-4 and TRBJ2-3, with TRBD1 matching over 7 bases. Sequenced material: CD4+ or CD8+ T cells sorted from blood, taken in a trial of the OX40 agonist ivuxolimab. This receptor was identified in an adult with an advanced solid tumor such as melanoma, head and neck, liver or kidney cancer. CDR3 coding DNA: TGTGCCGGCAGTGACAGGGACACAGATACGCAGTATTTT. It codes for CAGSDRDTDTQYF.